The entry that follows covers one TCR beta chain sequence. Clinical histories supplied by participants themselves formed the basis of cohort assignment. The CDR3 is 17 residues long. CDR1 and CDR2 from the germline V gene are SNHLY and FYNNEI. V was pared by 2 bases and J by 5 bases, with 11 bases of the junction left unmatched. The data belong to a study of blood T cell repertoires in COVID-19. On the study more broadly: The cDNA or gDNA used as material had been derived from T cells, B-cell-depleted T cells, or PBMCs.

Repertoires were generated with immunoSEQ multiplex PCR, while TCRdb's copy carries only in-frame clones and drops some. The data show roughly 260,000 clones, around 87% seen once. Sample: PBMCs or T cells enriched from blood (not recorded which). The clonotype was recovered from a woman in her 30s with acute COVID-19. The chain links TRBV2 to TRBJ1-5; 8 nucleotides line up with TRBD1. This CDR3 is CASSESGGGGLYQPQHF. The CDR3 nucleotides are TGTGCCAGCAGTGAATCAGGGGGCGGGGGCCTCTATCAGCCCCAGCATTTT.